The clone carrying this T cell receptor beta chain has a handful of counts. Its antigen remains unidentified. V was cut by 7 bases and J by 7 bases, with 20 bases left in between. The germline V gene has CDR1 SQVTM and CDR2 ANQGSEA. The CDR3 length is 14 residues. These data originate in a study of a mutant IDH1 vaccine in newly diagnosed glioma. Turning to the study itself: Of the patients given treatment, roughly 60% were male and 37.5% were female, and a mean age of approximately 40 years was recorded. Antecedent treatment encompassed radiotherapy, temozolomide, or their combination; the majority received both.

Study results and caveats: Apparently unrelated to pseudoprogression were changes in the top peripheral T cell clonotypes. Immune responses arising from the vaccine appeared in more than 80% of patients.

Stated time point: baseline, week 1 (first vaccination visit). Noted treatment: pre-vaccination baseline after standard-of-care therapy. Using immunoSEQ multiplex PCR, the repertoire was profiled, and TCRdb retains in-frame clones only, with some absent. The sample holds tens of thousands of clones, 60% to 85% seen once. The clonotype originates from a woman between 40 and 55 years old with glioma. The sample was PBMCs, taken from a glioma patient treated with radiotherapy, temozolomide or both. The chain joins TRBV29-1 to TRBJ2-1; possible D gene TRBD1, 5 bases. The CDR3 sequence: CSGITGDGYNEQFF. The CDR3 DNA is TGCAGCGGTATAACAGGTGACGGTTATAATGAGCAGTTCTTC.